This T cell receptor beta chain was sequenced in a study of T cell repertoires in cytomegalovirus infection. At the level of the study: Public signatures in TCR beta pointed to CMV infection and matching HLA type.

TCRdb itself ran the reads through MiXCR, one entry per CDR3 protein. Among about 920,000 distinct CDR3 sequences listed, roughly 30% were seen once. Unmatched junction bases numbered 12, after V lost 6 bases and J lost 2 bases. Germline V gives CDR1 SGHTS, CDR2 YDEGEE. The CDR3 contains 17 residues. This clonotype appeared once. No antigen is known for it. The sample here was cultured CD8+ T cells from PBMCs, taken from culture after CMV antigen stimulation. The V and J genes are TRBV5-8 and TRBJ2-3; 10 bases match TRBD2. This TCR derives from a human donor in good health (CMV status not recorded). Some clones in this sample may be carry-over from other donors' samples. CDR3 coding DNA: TGTGCCAGCAAAGGGGTGCGGAGCGGGGGGGTCACAGATACGCAGTATTTT. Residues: CASKGVRSGGVTDTQYF.